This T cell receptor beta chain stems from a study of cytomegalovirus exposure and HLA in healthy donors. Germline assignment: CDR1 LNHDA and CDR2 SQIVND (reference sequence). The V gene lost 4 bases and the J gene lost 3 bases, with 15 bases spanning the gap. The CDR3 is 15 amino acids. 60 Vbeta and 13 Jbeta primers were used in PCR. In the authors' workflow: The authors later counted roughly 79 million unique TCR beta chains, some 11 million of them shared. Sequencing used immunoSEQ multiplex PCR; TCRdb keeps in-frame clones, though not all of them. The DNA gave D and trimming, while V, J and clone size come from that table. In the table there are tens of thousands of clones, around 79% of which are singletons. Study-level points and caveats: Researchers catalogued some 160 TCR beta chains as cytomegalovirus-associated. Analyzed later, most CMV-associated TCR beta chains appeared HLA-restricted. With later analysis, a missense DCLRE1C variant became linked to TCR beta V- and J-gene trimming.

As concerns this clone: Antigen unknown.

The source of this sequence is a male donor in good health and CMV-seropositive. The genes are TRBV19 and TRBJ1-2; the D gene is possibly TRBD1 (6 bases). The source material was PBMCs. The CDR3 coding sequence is TGTGCCAGTAGTAAACTCGGGACAAGTGACTATGGCTACACCTTC. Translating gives CASSKLGTSDYGYTF.